Listed here are 6 T cell receptor beta chains from one sample, sequenced in a study of shared T cell receptors in the human thymus (dated by TCRdb to about 2021). Library preparation employed the immunoSEQ multiplex PCR assay. TCRdb provides this immuneACCESS table in a form limited to in-frame rearrangements. Some clones are lacking; in checked studies, under half of them reflect an unresolved V gene, and why the rest are absent is not known. This sample comprises hundreds of thousands of clones, 85% to 90% of them detected only once. About 0.01% of the sample goes to the ten largest clones. These data also formed part of another study, on human thymus T cells.

The source material was thymocytes. These receptors originate from a boy younger than two with a congenital heart defect. Donor details come from another sample of the same person, matched by shared clones.

V is TRBV6-5 and J is TRBJ1-6, with TRBD1 as a possible D gene (5 bases). Germline V gene lookup returns CDR1 MNHEY and CDR2 SVGAGI. The V end was cut by 8 bases, the J end by 10 bases, with 15 bases between. CDR3 length: 13 amino acids. This CDR3 reads CASATVVGSPLHF. DNA for the CDR3: TGTGCCAGCGCGACAGTCGTAGGATCACCCCTCCACTTT.

The chain links TRBV9 to TRBJ2-3; 8 nucleotides agree with TRBD1. The CDR3 is made up of 16 amino acids. V trimming: 0 bases; J trimming: 5 bases; junction bases outside the gene matches: 8. Per germline, CDR1 SGDLS and CDR2 YYNGEE. CDR3 in amino acids: CASSVAGAGGIDTQYF. For the CDR3, the DNA is TGTGCCAGCAGCGTAGCTGGGGCAGGGGGCATAGATACGCAGTATTTT.

The gene calls are TRBV30 and TRBJ2-2; 8 bases match TRBD2. With 2 bases clipped from V and 2 bases from J, the junction kept 4 bases outside the gene matches. The germline CDR1 and CDR2 sequences are GTSNPN and SVGIG (reference sequence). The CDR3 has 15 amino acids. The CDR3 loop is CAWSLLADNTGELFF. The DNA of the CDR3 is TGTGCCTGGAGTTTACTAGCGGATAACACCGGGGAGCTGTTTTTT.

V and J are TRBV7-8 and TRBJ2-1; 7 bases fit TRBD2. The V segment lost 1 base and the J segment 12 bases; nucleotides outside the gene matches: 15. CDR3 length equals 16 residues. Germline-derived CDR1 and CDR2 are SGHVS and FQNEAQ. CDR3 region: CASSLVAYPIGGGQFF. The CDR3 region has the DNA TGTGCCAGCAGCTTAGTTGCTTACCCCATTGGGGGGGGGCAGTTCTTC.

The chain carries TRBV11-3 and TRBJ2-1, with D perhaps matching TRBD2 (6 bases). Germline lookup yields CDR1 SGHNT and CDR2 YENEEA. This CDR3 comprises 14 residues. The V and J ends lost 7 bases and 5 bases respectively, with 15 bases between them. The chain's CDR3 is CASTGGARNNEQFF. The CDR3 DNA is TGTGCCAGCACCGGCGGGGCTAGAAACAATGAGCAGTTCTTC.

This chain joins TRBV2 and TRBJ2-7, with D perhaps matching TRBD2 (6 bases). Germline-derived CDR1 and CDR2 are SNHLY and FYNNEI. The CDR3 has 15 residues. Trimming took off 2 bases at V and 6 bases at J, with 17 bases between the two ends. CDR3 DNA sequence: TGTGCCAGCAGTGAATTCTCTCCCCGGGGAGGCGAGCAGTACTTC. This gives the protein CASSEFSPRGGEQYF.